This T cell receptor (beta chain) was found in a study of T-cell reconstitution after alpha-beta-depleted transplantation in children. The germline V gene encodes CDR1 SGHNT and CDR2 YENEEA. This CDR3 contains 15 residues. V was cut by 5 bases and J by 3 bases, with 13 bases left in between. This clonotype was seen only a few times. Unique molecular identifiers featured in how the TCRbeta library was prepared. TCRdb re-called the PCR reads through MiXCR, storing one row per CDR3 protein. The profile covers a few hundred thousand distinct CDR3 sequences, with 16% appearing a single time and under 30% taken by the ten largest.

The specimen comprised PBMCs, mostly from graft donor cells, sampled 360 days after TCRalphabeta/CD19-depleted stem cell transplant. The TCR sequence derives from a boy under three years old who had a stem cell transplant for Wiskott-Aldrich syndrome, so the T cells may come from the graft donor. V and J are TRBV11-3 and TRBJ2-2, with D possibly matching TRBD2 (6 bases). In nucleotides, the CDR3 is TGTGCCAGCAGCCCACGGGGGACTTACACCGGGGAGCTGTTTTTT. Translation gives CASSPRGTYTGELFF.